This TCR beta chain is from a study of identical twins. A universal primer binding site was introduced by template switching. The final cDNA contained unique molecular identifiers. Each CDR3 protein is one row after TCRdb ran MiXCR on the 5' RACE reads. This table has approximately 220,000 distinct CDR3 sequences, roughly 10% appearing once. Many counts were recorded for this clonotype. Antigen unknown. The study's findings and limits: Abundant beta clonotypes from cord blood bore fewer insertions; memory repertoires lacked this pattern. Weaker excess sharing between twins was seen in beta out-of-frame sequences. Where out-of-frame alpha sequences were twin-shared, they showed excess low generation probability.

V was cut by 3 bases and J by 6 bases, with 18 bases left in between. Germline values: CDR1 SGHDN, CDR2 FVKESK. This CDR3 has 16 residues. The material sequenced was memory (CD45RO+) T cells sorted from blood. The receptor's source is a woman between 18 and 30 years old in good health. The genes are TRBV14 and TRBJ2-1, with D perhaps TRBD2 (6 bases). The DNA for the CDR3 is TGTGCCAGCAGCCAGAAGTTGGCCCCCGGGGGCAATGAGCAGTTCTTC. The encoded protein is CASSQKLAPGGNEQFF.